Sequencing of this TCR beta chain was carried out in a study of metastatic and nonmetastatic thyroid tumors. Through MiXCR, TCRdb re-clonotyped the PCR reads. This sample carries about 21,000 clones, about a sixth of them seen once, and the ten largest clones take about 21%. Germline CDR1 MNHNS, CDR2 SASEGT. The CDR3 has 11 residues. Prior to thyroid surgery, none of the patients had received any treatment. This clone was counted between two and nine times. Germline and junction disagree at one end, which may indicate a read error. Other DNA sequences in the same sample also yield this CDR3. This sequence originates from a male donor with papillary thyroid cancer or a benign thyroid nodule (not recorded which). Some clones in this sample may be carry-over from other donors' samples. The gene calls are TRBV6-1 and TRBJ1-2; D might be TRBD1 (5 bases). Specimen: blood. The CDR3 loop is CASRDLYGYTF. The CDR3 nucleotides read TGCGCCAGCCGGGACTTATACGGCTACACCTTC.